In its sample, the clone carrying this T cell receptor (beta chain) was seen a few times. Its target is unknown. Measured with immunoSEQ multiplex PCR; TCRdb has only the in-frame clones, and not every one. There are fewer than 55,000 clones in the sample; about nine tenths occur only once, and approximately 37% lies in the top ten. Doses given second, at about 4 or about 12 weeks, were pooled. This specimen comes from a study of T cell responses to AZD1222 COVID-19 vaccine. Germline V CDR1 and CDR2: SGHDT, YYEEEE. V trimming: 5 bases; J trimming: 1 base; junction bases outside the gene matches: 8. The CDR3 is 15 residues long. Findings and caveats of the study: Nearly half of spike-specific TCRs reportedly go after variant regions that carry no mutations. Across spike, vaccine-associated CD4 TCRs were found, dominant at 160-218 and 743-854. The repertoires were collected only after the peak T cell response.

The material sequenced was peripheral blood, taken 28 days after the second AZD1222 dose. The sequence was obtained from an adult who received the AZD1222 COVID-19 vaccine. J is TRBJ2-7 and V is TRBV5-6; 8 bases map to TRBD1. The CDR3: CASRQGTGLSYEQYF. The CDR3 region has the DNA TGTGCCAGCAGGCAAGGGACAGGACTTTCCTACGAGCAGTACTTC.